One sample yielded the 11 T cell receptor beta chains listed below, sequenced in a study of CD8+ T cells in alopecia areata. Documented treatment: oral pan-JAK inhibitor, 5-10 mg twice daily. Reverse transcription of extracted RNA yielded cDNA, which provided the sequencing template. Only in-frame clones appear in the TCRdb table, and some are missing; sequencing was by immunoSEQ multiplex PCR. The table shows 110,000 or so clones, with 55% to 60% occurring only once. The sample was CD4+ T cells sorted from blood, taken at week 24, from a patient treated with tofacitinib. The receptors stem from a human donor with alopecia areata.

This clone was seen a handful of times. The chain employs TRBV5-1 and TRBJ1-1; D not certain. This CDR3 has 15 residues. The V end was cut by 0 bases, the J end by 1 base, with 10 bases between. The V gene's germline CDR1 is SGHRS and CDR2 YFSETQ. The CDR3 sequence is CASSLDWGGNTEAFF. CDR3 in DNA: TGCGCCAGCAGCTTGGATTGGGGAGGGAACACTGAAGCTTTCTTT.

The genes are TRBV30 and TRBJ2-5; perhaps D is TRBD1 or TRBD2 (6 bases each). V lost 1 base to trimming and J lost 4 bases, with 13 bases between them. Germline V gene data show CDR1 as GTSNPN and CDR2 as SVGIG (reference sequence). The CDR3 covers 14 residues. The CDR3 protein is CAWSAGALGETQYF. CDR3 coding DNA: TGTGCCTGGAGTGCGGGGGCGCTCGGAGAGACCCAGTACTTC.

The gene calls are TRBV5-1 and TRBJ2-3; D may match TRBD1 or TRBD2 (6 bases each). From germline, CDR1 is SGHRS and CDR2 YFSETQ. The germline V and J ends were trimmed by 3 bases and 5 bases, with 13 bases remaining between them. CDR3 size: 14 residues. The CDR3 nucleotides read TGCGCCAGCAGCTCGGGGGCCACACGAGATACGCAGTATTTT. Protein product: CASSSGATRDTQYF.

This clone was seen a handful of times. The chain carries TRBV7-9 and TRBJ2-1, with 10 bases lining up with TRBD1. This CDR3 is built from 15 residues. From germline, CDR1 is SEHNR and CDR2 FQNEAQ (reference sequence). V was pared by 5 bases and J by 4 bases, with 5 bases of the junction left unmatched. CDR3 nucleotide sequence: TGTGCCAGCAGCCCGGGGACAGGGGCTTACAATGAGCAGTTCTTC. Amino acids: CASSPGTGAYNEQFF. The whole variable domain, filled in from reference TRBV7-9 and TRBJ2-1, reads DTGVSQNPRHKITKRGQNVTFRCDPISEHNRLYWYRQTLGQGPEFLTYFQNEAQLEKSRLLSDRFSAERPKGSFSTLEIQRTEQGDSAMYLCASSPGTGAYNEQFFGPGTRLTVL.

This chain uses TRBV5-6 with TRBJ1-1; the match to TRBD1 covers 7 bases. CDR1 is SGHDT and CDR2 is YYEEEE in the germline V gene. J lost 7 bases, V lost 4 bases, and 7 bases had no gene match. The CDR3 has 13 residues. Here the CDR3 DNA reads TGTGCCAGCAGCCAGACAGGGCTTCATGAAGCTTTCTTT. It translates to CASSQTGLHEAFF.

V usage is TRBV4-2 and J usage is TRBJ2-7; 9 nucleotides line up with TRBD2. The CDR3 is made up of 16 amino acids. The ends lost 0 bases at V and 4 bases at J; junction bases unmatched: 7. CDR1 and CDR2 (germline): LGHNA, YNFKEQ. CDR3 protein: CASSQERAGGLYEQYF. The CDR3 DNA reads TGTGCCAGCAGCCAAGAGAGAGCGGGGGGTCTATACGAGCAGTACTTC.

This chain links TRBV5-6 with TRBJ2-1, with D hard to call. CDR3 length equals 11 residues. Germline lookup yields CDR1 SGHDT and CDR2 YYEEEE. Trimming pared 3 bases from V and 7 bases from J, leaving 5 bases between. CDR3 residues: CASSSSNEQFF. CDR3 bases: TGTGCCAGCAGCTCTTCAAATGAGCAGTTCTTC.

The chain's CDR3 is CASSQVGGGAGVLTF. CDR3 nucleotide sequence: TGTGCCAGCAGCCAAGTTGGAGGGGGTGCAGGCGTCCTGACTTTC. The chain combines TRBV4-2 with TRBJ2-6; D tentatively reads TRBD1 or TRBD2 (6 bases each). Between the trimmed V and J ends, which lost 1 base and 12 bases, there was a span of 16 bases. This CDR3 has 15 amino acids. The germline gives CDR1 LGHNA, CDR2 YNFKEQ.

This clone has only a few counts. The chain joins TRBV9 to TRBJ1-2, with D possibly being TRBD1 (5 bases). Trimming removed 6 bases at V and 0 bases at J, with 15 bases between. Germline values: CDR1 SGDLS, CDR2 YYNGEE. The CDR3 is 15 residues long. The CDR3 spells CASTPDISPNYGYTF. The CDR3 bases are TGTGCCAGCACCCCGGACATCTCCCCTAACTATGGCTACACCTTC.

CDR3 nucleotides: TGTGCCTGGACCCCAACCGGGACGAAGAACTATGGCTACACCTTC. It encodes CAWTPTGTKNYGYTF. J is TRBJ1-2 and V is TRBV30; D is possibly TRBD1 (5 bases). This CDR3 is 15 amino acids long. V lost 4 bases and J lost 2, with 17 bases in between. Germline CDR1 is GTSNPN and CDR2 is SVGIG (reference sequence).

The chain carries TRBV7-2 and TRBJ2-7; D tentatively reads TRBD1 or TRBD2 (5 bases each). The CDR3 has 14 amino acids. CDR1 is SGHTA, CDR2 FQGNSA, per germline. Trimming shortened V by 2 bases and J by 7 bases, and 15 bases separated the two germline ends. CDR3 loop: CASSLNEGPREQYF. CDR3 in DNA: TGTGCCAGCAGCTTAAACGAGGGACCCCGGGAGCAGTACTTC.